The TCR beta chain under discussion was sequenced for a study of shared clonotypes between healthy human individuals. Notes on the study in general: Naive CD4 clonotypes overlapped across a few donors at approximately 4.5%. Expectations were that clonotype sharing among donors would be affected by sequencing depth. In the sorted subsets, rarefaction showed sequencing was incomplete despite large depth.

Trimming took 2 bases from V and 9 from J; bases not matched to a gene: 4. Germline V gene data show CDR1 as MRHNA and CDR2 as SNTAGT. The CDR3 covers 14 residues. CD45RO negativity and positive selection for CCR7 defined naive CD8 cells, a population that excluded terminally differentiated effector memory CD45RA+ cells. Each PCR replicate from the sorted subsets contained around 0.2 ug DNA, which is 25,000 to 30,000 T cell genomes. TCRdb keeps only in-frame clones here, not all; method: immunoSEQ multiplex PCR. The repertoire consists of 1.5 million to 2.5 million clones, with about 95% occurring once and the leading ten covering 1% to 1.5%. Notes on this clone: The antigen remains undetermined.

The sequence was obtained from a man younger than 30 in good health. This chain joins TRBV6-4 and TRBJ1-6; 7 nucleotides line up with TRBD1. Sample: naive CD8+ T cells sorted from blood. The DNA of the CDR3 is TGTGCCAGCAGTGACGGGACAGACCTTTCACCCCTCCACTTT. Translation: CASSDGTDLSPLHF.